One sample yielded the 15 T cell receptor beta chains listed below, sequenced in a study of blood T cell repertoires in COVID-19. Clones were sequenced by immunoSEQ multiplex PCR, and TCRdb holds only the in-frame ones, with some missing. The repertoire has roughly 280,000 clones, 80% to 85% of them found once; the top ten carry roughly 4%. Sequencing input: peripheral blood. Receptors were obtained from a man aged 60 to 69 with acute or convalescent COVID-19.

V usage is TRBV2 and J usage is TRBJ1-2; the match to TRBD1 covers 7 bases. The CDR3 is made up of 15 amino acids. With 6 bases clipped from V and 4 bases from J, the junction kept 11 bases outside the gene matches. Germline V gives CDR1 SNHLY, CDR2 FYNNEI. The CDR3 DNA sequence: TGTGCCAGCAGAAACTCGAGGACAGGTTCCTATGGCTACACCTTC. This encodes CASRNSRTGSYGYTF.

V gene TRBV6-5 combines with J gene TRBJ1-2, with 8 bases that match TRBD1. Germline V gene lookup returns CDR1 MNHEY and CDR2 SVGAGI. This CDR3 has 15 amino acids. J gave up 1 base and V 3 bases, and 4 bases lay outside the gene matches. CDR3 residues: CASSYGTGHNYGYTF. Here the CDR3 DNA reads TGTGCCAGCAGTTATGGGACAGGCCATAACTATGGCTACACCTTC.

This clone was seen only a few times. The rearrangement uses TRBV19 and TRBJ2-2, with TRBD1 as a possible D gene (5 bases). The CDR3 runs 14 residues. Trimming removed 4 bases at V and 4 bases at J, with 10 bases between. Germline V gene data show CDR1 as LNHDA and CDR2 as SQIVND (reference sequence). Here the CDR3 DNA reads TGTGCCAGTAGTACCTGGACACCCACCGGGGAGCTGTTTTTT. Translation gives CASSTWTPTGELFF.

The chain uses TRBV27 and TRBJ1-5; D is unresolved. The V end lost 0 bases, the J end lost 4 bases, and 4 bases lay between the germline ends. Germline-derived CDR1 and CDR2 are MNHEY and SMNVEV (reference sequence). The CDR3 spans 13 residues. CDR3 in DNA: TGTGCCAGCAGTTTATCGAGGAATCAGCCCCAGCATTTT. It encodes CASSLSRNQPQHF.

V and J are TRBV29-1 and TRBJ1-4, with a tentative D call TRBD1 (6 bases). CDR3 length: 14 residues. CDR1 and CDR2 (germline): SQVTM, ANQGSEA. The V and J ends lost 3 bases and 8 bases respectively, with 16 bases between them. The CDR3 sequence is CSVEEGGAREKLFF. The CDR3 DNA follows: TGCAGCGTTGAGGAGGGGGGGGCAAGGGAAAAACTGTTTTTT.

The chain has TRBV10-3 and TRBJ1-4; D is perhaps TRBD1 (5 bases). CDR3 length: 12 residues. The V and J ends lost 8 bases and 8 bases respectively, with 12 bases between them. Germline V gene sequence: CDR1 ENHRY, CDR2 SYGVKD. The CDR3 DNA follows: TGTGCCATCTCCCCACGGGGGGAAAAACTGTTTTTT. Translating it yields CAISPRGEKLFF.

The chain carries TRBV5-1 and TRBJ2-1; the D gene is possibly TRBD1 (8 bases). This CDR3 has 20 amino acids. Per the germline V gene, CDR1 is SGHRS and CDR2 is YFSETQ. The V and J ends lost 2 bases and 8 bases respectively, with 32 bases between them. The CDR3 here is CASSLRTGSRLGGSNDEQFF. The CDR3 nucleotides are TGCGCCAGCAGCTTAAGGACAGGGTCAAGGTTAGGCGGGAGTAACGATGAGCAGTTCTTC.

The J gene is TRBJ2-1, the V gene TRBV5-1, with unresolved D. Germline-derived CDR1 and CDR2 are SGHRS and YFSETQ. CDR3 length equals 17 residues. The V end lost 0 bases, the J end lost 6 bases, and 19 bases lay between the germline ends. This CDR3 reads CASSLERGDRLFNEQFF. The CDR3, as DNA: TGCGCCAGCAGCTTGGAGCGCGGTGACCGGCTGTTCAATGAGCAGTTCTTC. Full variable domain (outside the CDR3, taken from reference TRBV5-1 and TRBJ2-1): KAGVTQTPRYLIKTRGQQVTLSCSPISGHRSVSWYQQTPGQGLQFLFEYFSETQRNKGNFPGRFSGRQFSNSRSEMNVSTLELGDSALYLCASSLERGDRLFNEQFFGPGTRLTVL.

This clone was counted between two and nine times. The V gene is TRBV7-2, the J gene TRBJ2-7, with a possible D match to TRBD1 (7 bases). CDR1 SGHTA and CDR2 FQGNSA come from the germline V gene. The CDR3 totals 15 residues. V lost 1 base and J 3 bases, leaving 13 bases between the germline ends. The CDR3 region is CASSLGRGRHYEQYF. CDR3 in DNA: TGTGCCAGCAGCTTAGGGAGGGGGCGCCACTACGAGCAGTACTTC. Together with reference TRBV7-2 and TRBJ2-7, the CDR3 gives the full variable domain: GAGVSQSPSNKVTEKGKDVELRCDPISGHTALYWYRQSLGQGLEFLIYFQGNSAPDKSGLPSDRFSAERTGGSVSTLTIQRTQQEDSAVYLCASSLGRGRHYEQYFGPGTRLTVT.

The chain uses TRBV5-1 and TRBJ2-7; TRBD2 agrees at 7 bases. Germline lookup yields CDR1 SGHRS and CDR2 YFSETQ. V lost 1 base, J lost 3 bases, and 4 bases stayed unmatched. The CDR3 runs 14 residues. For the CDR3, the DNA is TGCGCCAGCAGCTTGAACGCGGGGGTCTACGAGCAGTACTTC. Protein sequence: CASSLNAGVYEQYF.

V is TRBV3-1 (or the pseudogene TRBV3-2) and J is TRBJ2-7, with a weak D call TRBD2 (5 bases). CDR3 length: 14 residues. CDR1 is LGHDT, CDR2 YNNKEL, per germline (reference sequence). Deletions cut 0 bases from V and 2 bases from J, with 8 bases between. The CDR3 region has the DNA TGTGCCAGCAGCCAAGATAGCGAGACCTACGAGCAGTACTTC. Translating it yields CASSQDSETYEQYF.

The chain recombines TRBV20-1 with TRBJ1-4, with TRBD1 matching 9 bases. Trimming removed 3 bases from V and 8 bases from J; junction bases left unmatched: 7. Germline CDR1 and CDR2: DFQATT and SNEGSKA (reference sequence). This CDR3 has 14 residues. CDR3 nucleotides: TGCAGTGCTAGTTCCGGGACAGGGCGCGAAAAACTGTTTTTT. Residues: CSASSGTGREKLFF.

The chain links TRBV6-5 to TRBJ2-4; TRBD2 agrees at 12 bases. Germline V gene sequence: CDR1 MNHEY, CDR2 SVGAGI. The trim removed 2 bases at V and 5 bases at J, leaving 1 base unmatched. This CDR3 spans 15 amino acids. CDR3 DNA sequence: TGTGCCAGCAGTTACGGGACTAGCGGGCAAAACATTCAGTACTTC. It encodes CASSYGTSGQNIQYF.

This chain connects TRBV28 to TRBJ1-2; no clear D. Looked up from germline, CDR1 is MDHEN and CDR2 is SYDVKM. The CDR3 consists of 12 residues. Trimming removed 5 bases from V and 3 bases from J, with 7 bases in between. The CDR3 sequence: CASSRHDYGYTF. CDR3 DNA sequence: TGTGCCAGCAGTCGACACGACTATGGCTACACCTTC.

V is TRBV5-4 and J is TRBJ2-7, with 14 bases identical to TRBD2. The trim removed 6 bases at V and 8 bases at J, leaving 16 bases unmatched. The CDR3 is 17 residues long. Germline V lookup: CDR1 SGHNT, CDR2 YYREEE (reference sequence). CDR3 protein: CASTKSAGTSGSSQQYF. DNA for the CDR3: TGTGCCAGCACCAAATCAGCCGGGACTAGCGGGAGCTCGCAGCAGTACTTC.